Below, 10 T cell receptor beta chains from the same sample are listed, as sequenced in a study of glioma-infiltrating T cells. TCR alpha and beta CDR3 regions were amplified from RNA using iRepertoire nested multiplex PCR. MiXCR was run by TCRdb on the multiplex PCR reads, yielding one entry per CDR3 protein. This sample carries about 130,000 distinct CDR3 sequences, about 25% of them seen once, and the ten largest clones take about a quarter. Sequencing was performed on glioma tissue, nonneoplastic brain tissue, or PBMCs (not recorded which). These receptor sequences come from a human donor with low-grade glioma or glioblastoma, undergoing nonglioma brain surgery, or in good health (not recorded which).

The chain's CDR3 is CASSPPGRVRTDTQYF. For the CDR3, the DNA is TGTGCCAGCTCACCACCGGGTCGAGTAAGGACAGATACGCAGTATTTT. V is TRBV18 and J is TRBJ2-3; the D is unclear. Trimming took 0 bases from V and 3 from J, leaving 13 bases between them. The CDR3 consists of 16 residues. The V gene's germline CDR1 is KGHSH and CDR2 LQKENI. The variable domain in full, completed from reference TRBV18 and TRBJ2-3, reads NAGVMQNPRHLVRRRGQEARLRCSPMKGHSHVYWYRQLPEEGLKFMVYLQKENIIDESGMPKERFSAEFPKEGPSILRIQQVVRGDSAAYFCASSPPGRVRTDTQYFGPGTRLTVL.

There are a few counts of this clonotype. The chain recombines TRBV10-3 with TRBJ2-7; D gene uncertain. V gave up 0 bases and J gave up 2 bases, with 8 bases separating them. The CDR3 has 14 residues. The V gene's germline CDR1 is ENHRY and CDR2 SYGVKD. CDR3 sequence: CAISESLGPYEQYV. Here the CDR3 DNA reads TGTGCCATCAGTGAGTCCTTAGGGCCCTACGAGCAGTACGTC.

CDR3 in amino acids: CAINGQPNTEAFF. In DNA form, the CDR3 reads TGTGCCATCAATGGACAGCCGAACACTGAAGCTTTCTTT. J is TRBJ1-1 and V is TRBV10-3, with TRBD1 as a possible D gene (6 bases). Germline CDR1 is ENHRY and CDR2 is SYGVKD. This CDR3 comprises 13 residues. Trimming stripped 7 bases from V and 1 base from J, with 10 bases between.

This clonotype was detected ten times or more. V is TRBV28 and J is TRBJ1-2; D remains ambiguous. Germline values: CDR1 MDHEN, CDR2 SYDVKM. The ends were cut back, 6 bases at V and 8 bases at J, with 16 bases in the middle. The CDR3 totals 13 residues. CDR3 protein: CASRPDQAGGYTF. In nucleotides, the CDR3 is TGTGCCAGCAGACCCGACCAGGCGGGAGGCTACACCTTC.

This chain joins TRBV4-1 and TRBJ1-1; D may be TRBD1 (5 bases). Germline V CDR1 and CDR2: MGHRA, YSYEKL. The CDR3 extends over 15 amino acids. The V end was cut by 2 bases, the J end by 5 bases, with 15 bases between. CDR3 loop: CASSQTGAWGTEAFF. CDR3 sequence (DNA): TGCGCCAGCAGCCAAACCGGGGCGTGGGGAACTGAAGCTTTCTTT.

This chain connects TRBV12-3 or TRBV12-4 to TRBJ2-5; D gene ambiguous. The CDR3 extends over 13 amino acids. V was shortened by 6 bases and J by 7 bases, with 15 bases between the two germline ends. The CDR3 reads CASSPWKLSTQYF. CDR3 DNA: TGTGCCAGCAGCCCCTGGAAGCTATCGACCCAGTACTTC.

Worth noting for this clonotype: A read error may explain this, as a much larger clone is one base away. The J gene is TRBJ2-5, the V gene TRBV25-1; D uncertain. CDR1 MGHDK and CDR2 SYGVNS come from the germline V gene. The CDR3 length is 12 residues. In DNA form, the CDR3 reads TGTGCCAGCAGCTTTCCCCGAGAGACCCAGTGCTTC. It specifies CASSFPRETQCF. The entire variable domain, with the rest obtained from reference TRBV25-1 and TRBJ2-5, is as follows: EADIYQTPRYLVIGTGKKITLECSQTMGHDKMYWYQQDPGMELHLIHYSYGVNSTEKGDLSSESTVSRIRTEHFPLTLESARPSHTSQYLCASSFPRETQCFGPGTRLLVL.

The table lists this clonotype with a few counts. This rearrangement joins TRBV3-1 to TRBJ2-5; weak D call: TRBD1 (6 bases). Germline V gene lookup returns CDR1 LGHDT and CDR2 YNNKEL (reference sequence). CDR3 length: 13 residues. V shed 3 bases and J shed 4 bases, with 9 bases lying between them. This CDR3 is CASSHGQPETQYF. CDR3 nucleotides: TGTGCCAGCAGCCATGGACAGCCAGAGACCCAGTACTTC.

V is TRBV20-1 and J is TRBJ2-2, with D maybe TRBD2 (7 bases). Trimming cost V 3 bases and J 4 bases, with 12 bases left between them. The germline gives CDR1 DFQATT, CDR2 SNEGSKA (reference sequence). The CDR3 sequence is 14 residues long. CDR3 sequence (DNA): TGCAGTGCTAGTCGGGGGGCCCTCACCGGGGAGCTGTTTTTT. This translates into CSASRGALTGELFF.

A few counts support this clonotype. This sequence joins TRBV19 and TRBJ1-1; 10 bases fit TRBD1. The germline V gene has CDR1 LNHDA and CDR2 SQIVND (reference sequence). V lost 7 bases and J lost 5; bases outside the gene matches: 4. The CDR3 has 13 residues. CDR3 nucleotide sequence: TGTGCCAGTACTTTGGACAGGGGGACTGAAGCTTTCTTT. This sequence encodes CASTLDRGTEAFF. Using reference TRBV19 and TRBJ1-1 for the parts outside the CDR3, the full variable domain is DGGITQSPKYLFRKEGQNVTLSCEQNLNHDAMYWYRQDPGQGLRLIYYSQIVNDFQKGDIAEGYSVSREKKESFPLTVTSAQKNPTAFYLCASTLDRGTEAFFGQGTRLTVV.